This is a list of T cell receptor beta chains from one sample in a study of shared clonotypes between healthy human individuals. Some clones are missing from TCRdb's copy, which holds only in-frame ones; the method was immunoSEQ multiplex PCR. The data show over a million clones, with 95% to 97% seen just once and about 1.2% held by the top ten. The sequenced sample consisted of naive CD4+ T cells sorted from blood. These receptors came from a man younger than 40 in good health. Each CDR3 is given with its conserved first and last residue. Fields, in order: CDR3 protein, CDR3 DNA, J gene, D gene, clone size, V gene. The D gene is left open where the match is weak. Some rows mark clone size as missing; the rest say once, few, many or name a class of expanded clone.

CASSLKTNTEAFF | TGTGCCAGCAGCTTAAAAACGAACACTGAAGCTTTCTTT | TRBJ1-1 | NA | once | TRBV11-2
CASSNPRGLKKDQPQHF | TGTGCCAGCTCAAACCCCCGAGGGTTGAAGAAGGATCAGCCCCAGCATTTT | TRBJ1-5 | NA | NA | TRBV18
CASSLRTGRQPQHF | TGTGCCAGCAGCTTACGGACAGGGCGCCAGCCCCAGCATTTT | TRBJ1-5 | TRBD1 | NA | TRBV7-2
CASSLALDRRRNEQFF | TGCGCCAGCAGCTTAGCCCTGGACAGGAGGCGCAATGAGCAGTTCTTC | TRBJ2-1 | TRBD1 | NA | TRBV5-1
CASSIPSAGGRNNEQFF | TGTGCCAGCAGTATACCTTCAGCGGGAGGTCGCAACAATGAGCAGTTCTTC | TRBJ2-1 | TRBD2 | NA | TRBV2
CARAWDRNEKLFF | TGTGCCAGAGCCTGGGACAGAAATGAAAAACTGTTTTTT | TRBJ1-4 | TRBD1 | NA | TRBV2
CASSYGGRVNEQYF | TGTGCCAGCAGTTACGGTGGGAGGGTCAACGAGCAGTACTTC | TRBJ2-7 | TRBD2 | once | TRBV6-6
CASTLAGVNEQFF | TGTGCCAGTACACTAGCGGGGGTTAATGAGCAGTTCTTC | TRBJ2-1 | TRBD2 | NA | TRBV6-1
CASSLSGSRQGLVVREKLFF | TGCGCCAGCAGCTTGTCGGGATCCCGACAGGGACTGGTGGTTCGGGAAAAACTGTTTTTT | TRBJ1-4 | TRBD1 | NA | TRBV5-1
CASSLTFHEQYF | TGTGCCAGCAGTTTGACGTTCCACGAGCAGTACTTC | TRBJ2-7 | NA | NA | TRBV28
CASSTQDRVLNTEAFF | TGTGCCAGTAGTACCCAAGACAGGGTACTGAACACTGAAGCTTTCTTT | TRBJ1-1 | TRBD1 | NA | TRBV19
CASSLGDQPQHF | TGTGCCAGCAGCTTAGGGGATCAGCCCCAGCATTTT | TRBJ1-5 | NA | NA | TRBV7-9
CASSAGTSGIYNEQFF | TGCGCCAGCAGCGCAGGGACTAGCGGGATATACAATGAGCAGTTCTTC | TRBJ2-1 | TRBD2 | NA | TRBV4-1
CAIGQETQYF | TGTGCCATCGGGCAAGAGACCCAGTACTTC | TRBJ2-5 | NA | NA | TRBV10-3
CSVRLAGGPNEQYF | TGCAGCGTAAGACTAGCGGGAGGGCCCAACGAGCAGTACTTC | TRBJ2-7 | TRBD2 | once | TRBV29-1
CAWSAQGLLANTEAFF | TGTGCCTGGAGTGCCCAGGGTTTACTAGCCAACACTGAAGCTTTCTTT | TRBJ1-1 | NA | NA | TRBV30
CASSPGLAALNEQFF | TGTGCCAGCTCACCGGGACTAGCGGCCCTCAATGAGCAGTTCTTC | TRBJ2-1 | TRBD2 | NA | TRBV18
CASSLQGNEQFF | TGTGCCAGCAGCTTACAGGGTAATGAGCAGTTCTTC | TRBJ2-1 | NA | NA | TRBV7-6
CASRSWTSGRRDTQYF | TGCGCCAGCAGATCCTGGACTAGCGGGAGGAGAGATACGCAGTATTTT | TRBJ2-3 | TRBD2 | NA | TRBV10-2
CASSYQGTAEKLFF | TGTGCCAGCAGTTACCAAGGGACAGCTGAAAAACTGTTTTTT | TRBJ1-4 | TRBD1 | NA | TRBV6-5
CASSLYYRSGNTIYF | TGTGCCAGCAGCCTGTATTATCGCTCTGGAAACACCATATATTTT | TRBJ1-3 | NA | few | TRBV11-2
CASSPNPREEQFF | TGTGCCAGCAGTCCCAACCCCCGGGAGGAGCAGTTCTTC | TRBJ2-1 | NA | NA | TRBV5-4
CASSSLAGGRNEQFF | TGTGCCAGCAGTTCATTAGCGGGAGGTCGGAATGAGCAGTTCTTC | TRBJ2-1 | TRBD2 | NA | TRBV28
CASSLPQGDTEAFF | TGCGCCAGCAGCTTGCCCCAGGGAGACACTGAAGCTTTCTTT | TRBJ1-1 | NA | NA | TRBV5-1
CASSPGPNQPQHF | TGTGCCAGCAGCCCGGGGCCGAATCAGCCCCAGCATTTT | TRBJ1-5 | NA | NA | TRBV6-6
CASSYTRLAHEQFF | TGTGCCAGCAGTTACACCAGACTAGCCCATGAGCAGTTCTTC | TRBJ2-1 | TRBD2 | NA | TRBV6-6
CASSEALLSSWERRLAVISYEQYF | TGTGCCAGCAGTGAAGCGCTTCTTTCGTCTTGGGAAAGAAGACTAGCGGTAATTTCCTACGAGCAGTACTTC | TRBJ2-7 | TRBD2 | NA | TRBV2
CASSPRRAYEQYF | TGTGCCAGCTCACCGCGGAGGGCCTACGAGCAGTACTTC | TRBJ2-7 | NA | once | TRBV18
CATSKWGRNTDTQYF | TGTGCCACCAGCAAGTGGGGCAGAAACACAGATACGCAGTATTTT | TRBJ2-3 | NA | NA | TRBV15
CASSLAGTSYNEQFF | TGCGCCAGCAGCTTGGCCGGGACTTCTTACAATGAGCAGTTCTTC | TRBJ2-1 | NA | NA | TRBV5-1
CASNRPSYEQYF | TGTGCCAGCAACCGGCCCTCCTACGAGCAGTACTTC | TRBJ2-7 | NA | few | TRBV2
CASSKAWGQGNNEQFF | TGTGCCAGCAGCAAAGCCTGGGGCCAGGGTAACAATGAGCAGTTCTTC | TRBJ2-1 | NA | NA | TRBV7-2
CASSQAGGSYEQYF | TGCGCCAGCAGCCAAGCCGGCGGATCCTACGAGCAGTACTTC | TRBJ2-7 | NA | NA | TRBV4-1
CASSLPLAGAYNEQFF | TGTGCCAGCAGTTTACCACTAGCGGGAGCCTACAATGAGCAGTTCTTC | TRBJ2-1 | TRBD2 | NA | TRBV28